This T cell receptor (beta chain) was profiled in a study of CD8 T cells in Susac syndrome. Sequencing of TCR beta was undertaken in CD8+ and CD4+ T cells derived from blood. Random hexamers were used to reverse transcribe the RNA input (about 0.5 to 1 ug). Amplification of TCR beta CDR3 spanned 54 Vbeta and 13 Jbeta via immunoSEQ multiplex PCR. One entry per CDR3 protein, called by TCRdb with MiXCR from the immunoSEQ multiplex PCR reads. There are some 400,000 distinct CDR3 sequences in the sample; around 83% occur only once, and about 0.1% lies in the top ten. V dropped 0 bases and J dropped 2; count of bases not matched to a gene: 7. The CDR3 is 17 amino acids. In germline, CDR1 is MGHRA, CDR2 YSYEKL.

Input material: CD8+ T cells from PBMCs. This receptor was taken from a human donor with multiple sclerosis. The chain recombines TRBV4-1 with TRBJ2-1; 7 nucleotides agree with TRBD2. CDR3 protein: CASSQESPSGPYNEQFF. CDR3 DNA: TGCGCCAGCAGCCAAGAATCTCCTAGCGGACCCTACAATGAGCAGTTCTTC.